Detailed here is one T cell receptor beta chain. There are 18 residues in the CDR3. Germline lookup yields CDR1 MDHEN and CDR2 SYDVKM. With 3 bases clipped from V and 3 bases from J, the junction kept 9 bases outside the gene matches. Using its own MiXCR run on the reads, TCRdb lists one record per CDR3 protein. Of under 200,000 distinct CDR3 sequences listed, roughly 27% were seen once; the top ten hold under 35%. The sample is drawn from a study of T cell repertoires in cytomegalovirus infection. Specimen: PBMCs. This receptor was taken from a human donor in good health (CMV status not recorded). Some clones in this sample may be carry-over from other donors' samples. The rearrangement joins TRBV28 to TRBJ1-6; 9 bases line up with TRBD1. DNA for the CDR3: TGTGCCAGCAGTTTGACAGGGGGGGGGCAGGGCTATAATTCACCCCTCCACTTT. Translating gives CASSLTGGGQGYNSPLHF.